A selection of T cell receptor beta chains follows, all from one sample in a study of a mutant IDH1 vaccine in newly diagnosed glioma. Clones were read by immunoSEQ multiplex PCR, and TCRdb kept only the in-frame ones, dropping some. Altogether around 60,000 clones are present, approximately 90% being singletons, with the ten largest covering 1.9%. No antigens are known for them. Sequencing was performed on PBMCs, taken from a glioma patient whose treatment included an IDH1 peptide vaccine. All receptors derive from a man aged 35 to 55 with glioma. The conserved cysteine and the conserved F or W are not part of the CDR3 here. Where a row states a size, it is once, few, many or the class of an expanded clone; other rows omit it.

clone_size	v_call	j_call	cdr3_length	cdr3_aa
NA	TRBV28	TRBJ1-5	10	ASSYRDRPQH
NA	TRBV2	TRBJ1-6	12	ATRDRAGGSPLH
NA	TRBV4-3	TRBJ1-1	15	ASSPRQFRVANTEAF
NA	TRBV28	TRBJ1-4	8	ASIGEKLF
NA	TRBV11-2	TRBJ1-2	13	ASSPQRQIHQGYT
NA	TRBV9	TRBJ2-7	13	ASSLGTGDRYEQY
NA	TRBV14	TRBJ1-5	13	ASSQAGLGNQPQH
NA	TRBV10-2	TRBJ2-2	10	ASRRDTGELF
NA	TRBV11-2	TRBJ1-1	14	ASSWETGGPNTEAF
NA	TRBV6-5	TRBJ1-6	14	ASSYSGGTLNSPLH
NA	TRBV25-1	TRBJ2-7	12	ASSNPGTGGEQY
NA	TRBV30	TRBJ2-5	12	AFRGVSGWETQY
NA	TRBV4-1	TRBJ2-5	13	ASSQGKAPQETQY
NA	TRBV28	TRBJ2-5	13	ASSRTGGLGETQY
NA	TRBV20-1	TRBJ2-1	9	SARLAGASF
NA	TRBV4-1	TRBJ1-2	14	ASSQDPYRGVYGYA
NA	TRBV4-1	TRBJ2-5	13	ASSRGYGDQETQY
once	TRBV18	TRBJ2-1	13	ASSPGPRPVDEQF
few	TRBV11-2	TRBJ1-5	12	ASSLSRDNQPQH
few	TRBV5-6	TRBJ1-2	14	ASSSGTGSLNYGYT
once	TRBV28	TRBJ2-4	9	ASSTGVVQY
NA	TRBV9	TRBJ2-7	14	ASSVGQGQNSYEQY
NA	TRBV6-6	TRBJ2-5	13	ASTLSGPGGETQY
once	TRBV11-2	TRBJ1-2	11	ASSPDTNYGYT
few	TRBV7-9	TRBJ2-3	12	ASSFYGDADTQY
few	TRBV9	TRBJ1-3	14	ASSATTGNSGNTIY
NA	TRBV30	TRBJ2-2	10	ASDLSLGELF
NA	TRBV28	TRBJ2-7	14	ASRLAGHQLTYEQY
NA	TRBV6-6	TRBJ1-5	12	ASTTGEDGQPQH
NA	TRBV7-8	TRBJ2-2	15	ASRLIIGGGNTGELF
NA	TRBV28	NA	10	ASRPGAYEQY
NA	TRBV19	TRBJ1-5	15	ASSTVGTGGYNQPQH
few	TRBV10-3	TRBJ1-1	12	AISSRDGNTEAF
NA	TRBV6-1	TRBJ1-5	12	ASSGDRAGQPQH
NA	TRBV18	TRBJ2-2	17	ASSPYREQGAVNTGELF
NA	TRBV6-6	TRBJ1-1	14	ASSFSGVRGVTEAF
NA	TRBV2	TRBJ2-2	13	ASSGQGPDTGELF
NA	TRBV10-1	TRBJ2-5	12	ASSEAGGIETQY
few	TRBV7-2	TRBJ1-1	14	ASSSHTGTGRSEAF
NA	TRBV30	TRBJ1-5	11	AWSVGSYQPQH
NA	TRBV30	TRBJ1-6	12	AWSIDREESPLH
NA	TRBV10-3	TRBJ2-3	15	AISESSGRASTDTQY
medium-sized	TRBV28	TRBJ1-4	10	ASSLTLEKLF
NA	TRBV7-6	TRBJ2-4	11	ASSLENLGPQY
NA	TRBV30	TRBJ2-5	12	AWSRNRGQEIQY
NA	TRBV11-2	TRBJ2-2	15	ASSLDDFYRSTGELF
NA	TRBV15	TRBJ2-1	13	ATSVRLAGVHEQF
NA	TRBV13	TRBJ2-3	12	ASSPGTSTDTQY
NA	TRBV30	TRBJ1-2	14	AWSGDTYGRNYGYT
NA	TRBV5-1	TRBJ1-3	14	ASSLAQVSSGNTIY
NA	TRBV7-2	TRBJ2-3	16	ASSSSSGGFSSTDTQY
NA	TRBV1	TRBJ2-3	10	TSSRPMGVQY
NA	TRBV4-2	TRBJ1-4	14	ASSQDFGTGNEKLF
NA	TRBV7-2	TRBJ2-5	12	ASTLPGGYETQY
NA	TRBV19	TRBJ2-1	12	ASSPAILYNEQF
NA	TRBV11-2	TRBJ2-3	13	ASSLVSGDLGTQY